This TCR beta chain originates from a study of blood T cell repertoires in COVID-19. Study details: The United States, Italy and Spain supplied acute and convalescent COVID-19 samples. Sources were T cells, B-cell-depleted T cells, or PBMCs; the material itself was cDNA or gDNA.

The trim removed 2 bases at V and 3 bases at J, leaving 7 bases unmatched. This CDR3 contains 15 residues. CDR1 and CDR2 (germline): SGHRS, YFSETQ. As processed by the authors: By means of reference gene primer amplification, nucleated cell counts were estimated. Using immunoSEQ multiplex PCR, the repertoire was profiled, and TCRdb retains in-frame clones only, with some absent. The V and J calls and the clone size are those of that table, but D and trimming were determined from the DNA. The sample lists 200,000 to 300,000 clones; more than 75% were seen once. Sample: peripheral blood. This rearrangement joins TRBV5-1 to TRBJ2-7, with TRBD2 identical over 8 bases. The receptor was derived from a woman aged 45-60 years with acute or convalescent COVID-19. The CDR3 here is CASSFRAGELYEQYF. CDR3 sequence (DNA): TGCGCCAGCAGCTTTCGAGCGGGAGAGCTCTACGAGCAGTACTTC. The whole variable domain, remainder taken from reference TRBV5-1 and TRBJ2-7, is KAGVTQTPRYLIKTRGQQVTLSCSPISGHRSVSWYQQTPGQGLQFLFEYFSETQRNKGNFPGRFSGRQFSNSRSEMNVSTLELGDSALYLCASSFRAGELYEQYFGPGTRLTVT.